The 21 T cell receptor beta chains presented below share a single source sample, sequenced in a study of blood T cell repertoires in COVID-19. Sequencing was performed with immunoSEQ multiplex PCR; in TCRdb, only in-frame clones are kept and a portion is missing. Among approximately 400,000 clones, 80% to 90% were seen once, and the ten largest hold 1.3%. The sequenced sample consisted of PBMCs or T cells enriched from blood (not recorded which). These TCRs come from a man aged 25 to 45 who had recovered from COVID-19.

The chain combines TRBV11-2 with TRBJ1-6; no firm D call. The CDR3 is 13 residues long. Trimming stripped 1 base from V and 11 bases from J, with 9 bases between. Germline CDR1 is SGHAT and CDR2 is FQNNGV. CDR3 sequence: CASSLGHHTPLHF. CDR3 sequence (DNA): TGTGCCAGCAGCTTAGGCCACCACACACCCCTCCACTTT.

V usage is TRBV18 and J usage is TRBJ2-7, with D tentatively TRBD2 (5 bases). The CDR3 totals 14 residues. Germline-derived CDR1 and CDR2 are KGHSH and LQKENI. The V end was cut by 3 bases, the J end by 3 bases, with 12 bases between. The CDR3 DNA reads TGTGCCAGCTCACCTGGACGGACTGGCTACGAGCAGTACTTC. Amino acid sequence: CASSPGRTGYEQYF.

J is TRBJ1-5 and V is TRBV2; 8 bases are shared with TRBD1. Trimming cost V 7 bases and J 4 bases; bases outside gene matches: 3. Germline V gene lookup returns CDR1 SNHLY and CDR2 FYNNEI. This CDR3 has 13 amino acids. As DNA, the CDR3 is TGTGCCAGCACAGGGGGCAGTAATCAGCCCCAGCATTTT. It codes for CASTGGSNQPQHF.

V and J are TRBV6-6 and TRBJ2-1, with 14 nucleotides matching TRBD2. Germline trimming cut 6 bases from V and 8 bases from J; bases unmatched to any gene: 6. The CDR3 has 15 amino acids. Germline V gene sequence: CDR1 MNHNY, CDR2 SVGAGI (reference sequence). CDR3 loop: CASRPGLAGGDEQFF. CDR3 nucleotides: TGTGCCAGCAGACCAGGACTAGCGGGGGGCGATGAGCAGTTCTTC.

The J gene is TRBJ1-1, the V gene TRBV7-9, with 10 bases matching TRBD1. The CDR3 spans 14 residues. The germline V gene encodes CDR1 SEHNR and CDR2 FQNEAQ (reference sequence). V shed 5 bases and J 5 bases; nucleotides not matched to a gene: 5. The CDR3, as DNA: TGTGCCAGCAGCCAGGGACAGGGGAGAACTGAAGCTTTCTTT. Residues: CASSQGQGRTEAFF. Filled out from reference TRBV7-9 and TRBJ1-1, the complete variable domain reads DTGVSQNPRHKITKRGQNVTFRCDPISEHNRLYWYRQTLGQGPEFLTYFQNEAQLEKSRLLSDRFSAERPKGSFSTLEIQRTEQGDSAMYLCASSQGQGRTEAFFGQGTRLTVV.

The V call is TRBV3-1 (or the pseudogene TRBV3-2), the J call TRBJ1-2; 7 nucleotides align to TRBD1. CDR1 LGHDT and CDR2 YNNKEL come from the germline V gene (reference sequence). Trimming at V came to 4 bases and at J to 4 bases, leaving 6 bases not matched to a gene. The CDR3 covers 14 residues. The CDR3 spells CASSPQGRTYGYTF. The CDR3 region has the DNA TGTGCCAGCAGCCCACAGGGGCGCACCTATGGCTACACCTTC.

V is TRBV27 and J is TRBJ2-1; the match to TRBD2 covers 8 bases. The CDR3 totals 15 residues. The germline gives CDR1 MNHEY, CDR2 SMNVEV (reference sequence). Losses at the gene ends were 5 bases for V and 3 bases for J; bases not matched to a gene: 6. CDR3 coding DNA: TGTGCCAGCAGTCCGGGGGGGCCGGGCTACAATGAGCAGTTCTTC. Its translation: CASSPGGPGYNEQFF.

The chain joins TRBV7-2 to TRBJ1-2; the D gene is possibly TRBD1 (5 bases). Trimming took 5 bases from V and 2 from J, leaving 12 bases between them. The CDR3 loop spans 14 amino acids. Germline V gene data show CDR1 as SGHTA and CDR2 as FQGNSA. For the CDR3, the DNA is TGTGCCAGCAGCCCTCCGACAGTGAACTATGGCTACACCTTC. Protein product: CASSPPTVNYGYTF.

In this sample, this clone turned up a few times. This CDR3 reads CASSLAGGIAQPQHF. The CDR3 DNA follows: TGCGCCAGCAGCCTGGCAGGGGGGATAGCGCAGCCCCAGCATTTT. V usage is TRBV5-1 and J usage is TRBJ1-5; 7 bases line up with TRBD1. This CDR3 region has 15 residues. Germline assignment: CDR1 SGHRS and CDR2 YFSETQ. The V segment lost 4 bases and the J segment 7 bases; nucleotides outside the gene matches: 11.

This chain uses TRBV5-1 with TRBJ1-1, with a tentative D call TRBD1 (6 bases). Germline CDR1 SGHRS, CDR2 YFSETQ. V was shortened by 0 bases and J by 4 bases, with 13 bases between the two germline ends. The CDR3 covers 15 residues. This CDR3 reads CASSLGRQGSTEAFF. Here the CDR3 DNA reads TGCGCCAGCAGCTTGGGGCGTCAGGGGAGCACTGAAGCTTTCTTT.

The rearrangement links TRBV7-8 to TRBJ2-7, with 8 nucleotides matching TRBD1. The CDR3 sequence is 16 residues long. CDR1 and CDR2 (germline): SGHVS, FQNEAQ. Trimming removed 5 bases from V and 1 base from J; junction bases left unmatched: 10. The CDR3 region is CASSREGQVGSYEQYF. CDR3 coding DNA: TGTGCCAGCAGCCGCGAGGGACAGGTCGGGTCCTACGAGCAGTACTTC.

V gene TRBV4-1 combines with J gene TRBJ1-5; D is unresolved. The germline V gene has CDR1 MGHRA and CDR2 YSYEKL. This CDR3 is 16 amino acids long. V lost 4 bases and J lost 1, with 14 bases in between. The CDR3 sequence: CASSLSLAQSNQPQHF. CDR3 in DNA: TGCGCCAGCAGCCTGAGCCTAGCCCAGAGCAATCAGCCCCAGCATTTT.

The rearrangement links TRBV10-1 to TRBJ2-3; D might be TRBD2 (7 bases). Trimming pared 3 bases from V and 5 bases from J, leaving 18 bases between. Germline V gene lookup returns CDR1 WNHNN and CDR2 SYGVQD (reference sequence). The CDR3 has 16 amino acids. The CDR3 spells CASSESSGGHGDTQYF. Here the CDR3 DNA reads TGCGCCAGCAGTGAATCATCGGGGGGCCATGGAGATACGCAGTATTTT.

CDR3 DNA sequence: TGTGCCAGCAGCTTGAAGGCTCAGGGTGGGACCGGGGAGCTGTTTTTT. It yields the protein CASSLKAQGGTGELFF. V is TRBV5-4 and J is TRBJ2-2, with D perhaps matching TRBD1 (5 bases). The CDR3 sequence is 16 residues long. Germline assignment: CDR1 SGHNT and CDR2 YYREEE (reference sequence). Trimming stripped 1 base from V and 5 bases from J, with 15 bases between.

The V gene is TRBV7-9, the J gene TRBJ1-1, with a tentative D call TRBD1 (6 bases). Trimming took off 5 bases at V and 8 bases at J, with 24 bases between the two ends. Germline CDR1 SEHNR, CDR2 FQNEAQ (reference sequence). This CDR3 has 16 amino acids. The CDR3 sequence is CASSPQPGTFGMEAFF. For the CDR3, the DNA is TGTGCCAGCAGCCCTCAACCGGGGACATTCGGGATGGAAGCTTTCTTT.

The chain is built from TRBV5-1 and TRBJ2-5; unclear D gene. Germline V gives CDR1 SGHRS, CDR2 YFSETQ. The CDR3 covers 15 residues. V gave up 0 bases and J gave up 4 bases, with 13 bases separating them. The DNA of the CDR3 is TGCGCCAGCAGCTTGGGTTCTGTCCCCGTAGAGACCCAGTACTTC. Translating gives CASSLGSVPVETQYF.

This clone showed up just once. The chain uses TRBV19 and TRBJ1-2; 7 bases map to TRBD1. Per germline, CDR1 LNHDA and CDR2 SQIVND (reference sequence). CDR3 size: 15 residues. With 7 bases clipped from V and 8 bases from J, the junction kept 16 bases outside the gene matches. The CDR3: CASKVRTRGADGYTF. In DNA, the CDR3 is TGTGCCAGTAAGGTCAGGACCAGGGGGGCCGACGGCTACACCTTC.

The rearrangement joins TRBV5-6 to TRBJ1-5; TRBD1 agrees at 7 bases. The CDR3 is 15 residues long. With 4 bases clipped from V and 4 bases from J, the junction kept 8 bases outside the gene matches. Germline CDR1 is SGHDT and CDR2 is YYEEEE. CDR3 DNA sequence: TGTGCCAGCAGCAAGATGGGACAGTTAAATCAGCCCCAGCATTTT. Encoded protein: CASSKMGQLNQPQHF.

This chain uses TRBV7-2 with TRBJ2-5; tentatively, D is TRBD1 (5 bases). Trimming shortened V by 5 bases and J by 1 base, and 8 bases separated the two germline ends. CDR1 is SGHTA, CDR2 FQGNSA, per germline. This CDR3 contains 13 residues. The CDR3 nucleotides are TGTGCCAGCAGCCGACAGACCCAAGAGACCCAGTACTTC. Encoded protein: CASSRQTQETQYF.

V usage is TRBV2 and J usage is TRBJ2-7; a possible D gene is TRBD1 (6 bases). V was pared by 6 bases and J by 7 bases, with 13 bases between. The CDR3 is made up of 12 amino acids. CDR1 and CDR2 (germline): SNHLY, FYNNEI. The DNA of the CDR3 is TGTGCCAGCAGGCAGGGGTTGAGGGAGCAGTACTTC. It translates to CASRQGLREQYF. Full variable domain (outside the CDR3, taken from reference TRBV2 and TRBJ2-7): EPEVTQTPSHQVTQMGQEVILRCVPISNHLYFYWYRQILGQKVEFLVSFYNNEISEKSEIFDDQFSVERPDGSNFTLKIRSTKLEDSAMYFCASRQGLREQYFGPGTRLTVT.

This clone was seen a handful of times. The chain employs TRBV28 and TRBJ2-7; tentatively, D is TRBD2 (6 bases). The CDR3 length is 15 residues. Germline CDR1 MDHEN, CDR2 SYDVKM. The V end was cut by 6 bases, the J end by 0 bases, with 15 bases between. The CDR3, as DNA: TGTGCCAGCAGCCTTGGGGGGAGTCTCTCCTACGAGCAGTACTTC. Translated: CASSLGGSLSYEQYF.